This T cell receptor beta chain came from a study of blood T cell repertoires in COVID-19. Whole-study context: There were acute and convalescent COVID-19 samples, and they came from the United States, Italy and Spain.

This clone was detected once. Assay: immunoSEQ multiplex PCR; the TCRdb copy retains only in-frame clones and omits some. The data hold approximately 230,000 clones, with about 89% observed a single time. This receptor was taken from a woman in her thirties who had recovered from COVID-19. Sequencing input: PBMCs or T cells enriched from blood (not recorded which).

The CDR3 DNA sequence: TGTGCCAGCTGGACAGGGACCCCCTCTGGAAACACCATATATTTT. Translated: CASWTGTPSGNTIYF. The V call is TRBV27, the J call TRBJ1-3; 8 bases match TRBD1. V was clipped by 8 bases and J by 0 bases; unmatched bases: 6. Germline V gene sequence: CDR1 MNHEY, CDR2 SMNVEV (reference sequence). The CDR3 consists of 15 residues.